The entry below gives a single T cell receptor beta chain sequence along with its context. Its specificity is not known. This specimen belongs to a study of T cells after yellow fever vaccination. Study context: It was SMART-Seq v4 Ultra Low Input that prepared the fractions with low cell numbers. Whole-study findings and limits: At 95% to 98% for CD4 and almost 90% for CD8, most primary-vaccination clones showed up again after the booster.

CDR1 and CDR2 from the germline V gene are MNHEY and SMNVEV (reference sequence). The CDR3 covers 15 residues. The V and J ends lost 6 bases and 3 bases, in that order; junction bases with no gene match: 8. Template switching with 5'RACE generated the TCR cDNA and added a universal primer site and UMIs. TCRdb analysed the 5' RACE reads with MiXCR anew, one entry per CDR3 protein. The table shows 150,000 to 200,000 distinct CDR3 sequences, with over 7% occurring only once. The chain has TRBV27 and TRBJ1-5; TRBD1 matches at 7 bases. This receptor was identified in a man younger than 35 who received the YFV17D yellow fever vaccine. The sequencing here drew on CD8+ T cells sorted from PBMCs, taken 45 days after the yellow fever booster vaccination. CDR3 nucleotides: TGTGCCAGCAGGTACAGGGGCGACTTCAATCAGCCCCAGCATTTT. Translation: CASRYRGDFNQPQHF.